This T cell receptor beta chain stems from a study of neurological immune-mediated disorders. General study results and limits: On phylogenetic grouping, the repertoires of 18 of 34 multiple sclerosis patients fell within one related-CDR3 cluster, constituting a possible signature. The study found the most TCR clonal expansion in HTLV-1-associated myelopathy and the least in multiple sclerosis, below healthy controls.

Where libraries were unsorted, they were derived from 2 million PBMCs stored at -80 degrees C. This clonotype showed up many times. No antigen is known for it. Sequencing of 15-18 subjects in each run yielded over 170 million TCR-beta sequences. TCRdb independently ran MiXCR on the 5' RACE reads; one entry per CDR3 protein. Here the sample spans about 82,000 distinct CDR3 sequences, just over 2.5% being singletons. The specimen was PBMCs. This clonotype was sampled from a woman aged 30 to 39 with multiple sclerosis.

CDR3 protein: CASSLGTSGNTGELFF. For the CDR3, the DNA is TGCGCCAGCAGCCTTGGGACTAGCGGGAACACCGGGGAGCTGTTTTTT. The chain has TRBV4-1 and TRBJ2-2; 11 bases map to TRBD2. With V trimmed by 4 bases and J by 1 base, 2 bases remained unmatched. CDR1 MGHRA and CDR2 YSYEKL come from the germline V gene. This CDR3 is built from 16 residues.